The clone carrying this TCR beta chain was detected only a few times. Original methodology: Reference gene primer amplification in the assay estimated nucleated cell counts. This table comes from immunoSEQ multiplex PCR, and its TCRdb copy is limited to in-frame clones, with some not included. That table furnishes V, J and clone size, whereas the DNA furnished D and trimming. The profile covers about 190,000 clones, with about four fifths appearing a single time and 8% to 11% taken by the ten largest. These data are taken from a study of blood T cell repertoires in COVID-19. For the study at large: The study drew acute and convalescent COVID-19 samples from the United States, Italy and Spain. PBMCs, B-cell-depleted T cells, or T cells were the source of the cDNA or gDNA that made up the material.

Germline V gives CDR1 SNHLY, CDR2 FYNNEI. The V gene end was trimmed by 4 bases and the J gene end by 4 bases; junction bases not matched to a gene: 9. CDR3 length equals 15 residues. The rearrangement uses TRBV2 and TRBJ2-5, with 7 bases lining up with TRBD1. This receptor was obtained from a woman older than 75 with active or convalescent COVID-19. Specimen: peripheral blood. CDR3: CASSVIQGIGETQYF. In DNA, the CDR3 is TGTGCCAGCAGTGTAATACAGGGGATAGGAGAGACCCAGTACTTC.